These 10 T cell receptor beta chains share one sample of origin, sequenced in a study of CD8 T cells in Susac syndrome. The authors reverse transcribed 0.5 to 1 ug RNA with random hexamers. From the immunoSEQ multiplex PCR reads, TCRdb called clonotypes with MiXCR, one entry per CDR3 protein. The table shows 70,000 to 100,000 distinct CDR3 sequences, with approximately 96% occurring only once. The sample consisted of CD8+ T cells from PBMCs. These receptors came from a human donor with Susac syndrome.

This clonotype was seen once. The J gene is TRBJ1-2, the V gene TRBV6-6; D unresolved. Germline CDR1 and CDR2: MNHNY and SVGAGI (reference sequence). Trimming cost V 4 bases and J 3 bases, with 15 bases left between them. This CDR3 region has 15 residues. CDR3 sequence reads: CASSSTSNTDYGYTF. CDR3 DNA: TGTGCCAGCAGTTCTACGTCGAACACGGACTATGGCTACACCTTC.

The chain links TRBV29-1 to TRBJ1-1; 8 nucleotides align to TRBD1. This CDR3 is built from 13 residues. The germline CDR1 and CDR2 sequences are SQVTM and ANQGSEA. The J segment lost 5 bases and the V segment lost 8 bases, leaving 10 bases of the junction unmatched. CDR3 DNA sequence: TGCAGCACTTCGACAGGGGCAGGGACTGAAGCTTTCTTT. As protein: CSTSTGAGTEAFF.

V and J are TRBV29-1 and TRBJ2-5; 8 nucleotides align to TRBD1. The CDR3 is made up of 16 amino acids. With V trimmed by 7 bases and J by 3 bases, 16 bases remained unmatched. CDR1 is SQVTM and CDR2 is ANQGSEA in the germline V gene. CDR3 coding DNA: TGCAGCGCCCTCGCGCAGACAGGGGTGGGGGAAGAGACCCAGTACTTC. Its translation: CSALAQTGVGEETQYF.

The chain employs TRBV3-1 and TRBJ1-2; D unresolved. This CDR3 spans 12 amino acids. Germline V gene data show CDR1 as LGHDT and CDR2 as YNNKEL (reference sequence). V was trimmed by 3 bases and J by 7 bases, leaving 9 bases between them. CDR3 sequence (DNA): TGTGCCAGCAGCCAGGACGACCGTGGCTACACCTTC. As protein: CASSQDDRGYTF.

This clonotype is a singleton in its sample. The V gene is TRBV7-2, the J gene TRBJ1-5, with TRBD1 as a possible D gene (6 bases). The germline CDR1 and CDR2 sequences are SGHTA and FQGNSA. Deletions cut 7 bases from V and 5 bases from J, with 9 bases between. CDR3 length: 12 residues. The CDR3 protein is CASNRDDQPQHF. The CDR3, as DNA: TGTGCCAGCAACAGGGACGATCAGCCCCAGCATTTT.

This clonotype occurred once. This chain uses TRBV12-5 with TRBJ2-1; no clear D gene. Trimming removed 1 base from V and 3 bases from J, with 4 bases in between. Germline V gene data show CDR1 as LGHNT and CDR2 as FRNRAP. This CDR3 is 13 amino acids long. The CDR3 DNA reads TGTGCTAGTGGTTTGGCGGGCTACAATGAGCAGTTCTTC. It encodes CASGLAGYNEQFF.

This chain uses TRBV20-1 with TRBJ1-2, with 8 bases that match TRBD1. The CDR3 totals 15 residues. The ends lost 4 bases at V and 4 bases at J; junction bases unmatched: 11. Germline-derived CDR1 and CDR2 are DFQATT and SNEGSKA (reference sequence). CDR3 nucleotides: TGCAGTGCTACCCAAACAGGGGGGCTAGGCTATGGCTACACCTTC. Its translation is CSATQTGGLGYGYTF.

The rearrangement links TRBV27 to TRBJ2-4, with D perhaps TRBD1 or TRBD2 (5 bases each). The V end was cut by 10 bases, the J end by 2 bases, with 15 bases between. Germline V gene data show CDR1 as MNHEY and CDR2 as SMNVEV (reference sequence). This CDR3 has 14 residues. CDR3 in amino acids: CATPRGSTKNIQYF. For the CDR3, the DNA is TGTGCCACCCCGAGGGGATCAACCAAAAACATTCAGTACTTC.

The CDR3 sequence is CAIRGQGSTKKQYF. DNA for the CDR3: TGTGCCATCAGGGGACAGGGGTCAACGAAAAAGCAGTACTTC. The chain has TRBV10-3 and TRBJ2-7; 10 nucleotides agree with TRBD1. The CDR3 is 14 residues long. Germline CDR1 is ENHRY and CDR2 is SYGVKD. With V trimmed by 6 bases and J by 8 bases, 10 bases remained unmatched.

This chain uses TRBV29-1 with TRBJ1-2; no clear D. V was trimmed by 4 bases and J by 2 bases, leaving 8 bases between them. The CDR3 length is 12 residues. The V gene's germline CDR1 is SQVTM and CDR2 ANQGSEA. The DNA of the CDR3 is TGCAGCGTTGCCAACGGGAACTATGGCTACACCTTC. This translates into CSVANGNYGYTF.